This T cell receptor beta chain was documented in a study of blood T cells in healthy people across ages. Germline lookup yields CDR1 SGHDN and CDR2 FVKESK. The CDR3 length is 14 residues. Alongside a J-beta primer mix, a sample-barcoded 5' primer served in a second PCR lasting 7 to 11 cycles. TCRdb recomputed calls from the 5' RACE reads with MiXCR, one row per CDR3 protein. The sample contains about 1.4 million distinct CDR3 sequences, around 59% of which appear only once. Study-level findings and limits: Bulk PBMC profiling left naive and antigen-experienced comparisons inconclusive. Changes in expanded clonotypes were possibly confounded, as the CMV status of donors was unknown.

Points on this clonotype: Its antigen remains unidentified.

Source material: blood. The TCR sequence derives from a young man in good health. The chain employs TRBV14 and TRBJ2-4; D perhaps matches TRBD2 (5 bases). The DNA end is a closer match to TRBJ2-7, so the J assignment may be wrong. CDR3 coding DNA: TGTGCCAGCAGCCAAGGACTAATAGTCTACGAGCAGTACTTC. Translation: CASSQGLIVYEQYF.